This TCR beta chain was captured in a study of cytomegalovirus exposure and HLA in healthy donors (dated by TCRdb to 2015 to 2018). For context, the study as a whole: In an earlier analysis of some 550 of the donors, 276 Gb of sequence data and 95 million to 130 million unique TCR beta sequences from roughly 190 million T cells were reported. About 300 gigabases of sequencing data and about 92 million unique TCR sequences made up an early release that covered 500 to 700 HLA-typed donors. Because of strong linkage in the cohort, roughly five DR-DQ haplotypes were treated as single units for association and clustering. Typing coverage differed by locus: A, B, C, DRB1 and DQB1 were typed in about 620-630 donors, DQA1 in 522, DPA1 in 606, and DPB1 in approximately 450. Among the approximately 420 genotyped donors, around 81% belonged to the genetic ancestry cluster associated with self-reported Caucasian donors. In a later genetic analysis, genome-wide SNP genotypes for about three fifths of the 666 donors were used, and that subset was treated as a discovery cohort. To decide whether each TCR beta V gene segment behaved as functional or pseudogenic, an earlier analysis of some 600 of the donors relied on high-throughput TCR beta sequencing. HLA typing included class I and class II loci at four-digit resolution. The aim of the study was to test whether cataloging public T cell receptors could identify signatures of past pathogen exposure. In the later analysis, no new phenotypic data were used to find candidate immune exposures; instead, reliance was placed on TCR beta sequences and their occurrence across donors. To predict cytomegalovirus infection status, the study brought together high-throughput TCR immunosequencing, statistical association of individual TCRs with disease status, and machine learning. In a later analysis, previously published TCR beta repertoires from 550 to 750 donors were re-analyzed and high-resolution HLA genotyping was added so that TCR occurrence patterns could be studied. Besides the first cohort of 550 to 750 subjects, a separate validation cohort made up of roughly 130 different subjects was used. All discovery cohort repertoires had been generated on a single sequencing platform. Among some 400 genotyped donors of the cohort, an average of approximately 240,000 unique TCR beta nucleotide sequences was sequenced per donor, of which roughly 17% were non-productive. The study profiled the T cell repertoires of approximately 700 subjects by immunosequencing and related them to cytomegalovirus serostatus. Donor age, sex, ethnicity and CMV serostatus were compiled together with the repertoire data.

The cohort consisted of some 670 healthy bone marrow donors. All cohort members were sampled while nominally healthy, although unrecorded immune exposures were likely present. The donor was CMV seronegative and belonged to the group of over 300 seronegative cohort members. Every donor gave a peripheral blood sample, and the peripheral blood mononuclear cells from that sample were used for TCR beta sequencing. The Qiagen DNeasy Blood Extraction Kit was used to extract genomic DNA from the blood cell samples. Library prep was done by the immunoSEQ multiplex PCR assay. For the multiplex PCR, a mixture combining 60 forward primers for TCR Vbeta segments and 13 reverse primers for TCR Jbeta segments was used. The CDR3 region of rearranged TCR beta genes was amplified from genomic DNA by a multiplex PCR assay. On the Illumina HiSeq System, the amplified TCR beta libraries were sequenced as 87-base-pair reads. From the authors' description of their analysis: In a later analysis, tens of millions of unique TCR beta chains were counted across the approximately 670 repertoires, and roughly 11 million of these chains were shared by at least two donors. Raw reads were error-corrected and collapsed into unique sequences by a nearest-neighbor algorithm in which closely related sequences were merged to remove PCR and sequencing errors. CDR3 sequences were aligned to IMGT reference sequences to assign V, D and J gene segments. For a sequence to be retained, at least a six-nucleotide match to both a V gene segment and a J gene segment was required. A rearrangement was called productive if the CDR3 had no stop codons and remained in frame with V and J, and every other rearrangement was called non-productive. Following IMGT convention, CDR3 was defined as the stretch from the second conserved V-encoded cysteine to the conserved J-encoded phenylalanine. The earlier analysis of about 640 of the donors excluded any sequence lacking an unambiguous match to a single V gene segment. An earlier analysis of around 600 of the donors classified V segments as functional when productive rearrangements were above 56.7% and as segregating when the standard deviation between donors was above 5%. A statistical classification framework was built for diagnosing cytomegalovirus status from the catalog of TCR beta chain sequences. A later analysis assigned V and J genes by comparing TCR nucleotide sequences with IMGT/GENE-DB human TR gene sequences. A later analysis assigned CDR3 sequences and most-parsimonious VDJ recombination scenarios with the TCRdist pipeline. In a later analysis, each TCR beta chain was defined by its CDR3 amino acid sequence together with its V-gene family, and reads without a unique V-gene family were excluded. In a later analysis, around 650 highly shared, low-generation-probability nucleotide sequences were removed to address suspected cross-contamination and a sequencing artifact. In a later analysis, a clonal expansion index was calculated for each public chain from normalized within-repertoire ranks of inferred template counts. In a later analysis, generation probabilities were computed using a VDJ recombination model fitted to out-of-frame rearrangements, and the results were checked against IGoR. In a later analysis, hypergeometric tests were used to score TCR-TCR, TCR-HLA and TCR-CMV co-occurrence, with a repertoire-size bias correction applied to TCR pairs. In a later analysis, false discovery rates were estimated by permuting HLA or CMV assignments 20 times. In a later analysis, co-occurring TCRs were grouped using DBSCAN, and TCRdist sequence similarity was added for clustering within HLA-allele-positive subsets. For co-occurrence clustering, repertoires with fewer than 30,000 or more than 120,000 public chains were excluded, along with five repertoires with anomalous nucleotide sharing. TCRdb mirrors the immuneACCESS table, restricted to in-frame sequences. Some clones are absent from its copies; in checked studies, under half trace to an unresolved V gene, and the reason for the others is unknown. V and J calls and clone size are as listed in that table; D and trimming were resolved from the DNA. The sample yields 130,000 or so clones; about 8.5% were counted once. The top ten hold 4.5% to 7% of the sample.

According to the germline V gene, CDR1 reads KGHSH and CDR2 reads LQKENI. The CDR3 runs 15 residues from the cysteine to the phenylalanine. The kept DNA is CDR3 alone, 45 bases in frame from the first base. Ends trimmed: V by 1 base, J by 5 bases; bases unmatched to a gene: 4. This clone has only a few counts. The antigen it binds to is not known. Base qualities were left out, and no much larger clone turns up one base away. What the authors observed across the whole study: In vitro tests confirmed that three of the cytomegalovirus-associated TCR beta chains recognize cytomegalovirus antigens. A further reported finding was that TCR beta sequences accurately predicted the HLA-A and HLA-B alleles for most subjects in the first cohort. In an earlier analysis of some 550 of the donors, most TCR beta V segments were observed in productive rearrangements about 87% or about 30% of the time, broadly matching IMGT annotations. A later analysis associated approximately 17,000 TCR beta sequences with specific HLA alleles at a false discovery rate of 0.05. In a later analysis, several top co-occurrence clusters were reported to appear linked to parvovirus B19, influenza, CMV and Epstein-Barr virus. Because counts were too low, seventeen rarely observed V segments, including chromosome 9 orphons, were left out of the earlier analysis of 587 of the donors. Correlated functional status among segregating V segments might be attributable to linkage disequilibrium, but an unknown experimental factor could not be ruled out. The presence/absence analyses assumed that sequencing depth was roughly uniform across donors, and that assumption may not be true. According to the authors, the approach could potentially be generalized to other disease states and immunological phenotypes. CMV serostatus was the only immune exposure information available for the cohort. In a later genetic analysis, a missense DCLRE1C variant was associated with V-gene and J-gene trimming of TCR beta chains, and the association was replicated in an independent cohort. Because some donors lacked HLA typing at each locus, the association tests relied only on the typed subset. Most CMV-associated TCR beta chains appeared to be HLA-restricted in a later analysis, and the HLA associations seemed to be driven largely by CMV exposure. A total of fewer than 200 TCR beta chains were listed by the study as associated with cytomegalovirus. Most TCR sequences were seen in very few donors, while some public TCRs were found in many individuals. In both the original and validation cohorts, the classifier was reported to diagnose cytomegalovirus status with high specificity and sensitivity. In this cohort, only TCR beta chains were sequenced, and detectable features were limited by the absence of alpha or paired-chain data. When HLA alleles, especially DR and DQ, strongly co-occurred, attributing TCR associations to individual alleles was difficult. A later analysis found that HLA-associated TCR beta chains were more clonally expanded and had lower generation probabilities than equally common non-associated chains. A later genetic analysis reported fewer N-insertions in productive TCRs among donors in an Asian-associated ancestry cluster than the roughly 670-donor mean. In a later analysis, TCR association rates were found to vary across HLA loci, with the most associated TCRs seen for DRB1 alleles and the fewest for HLA-C alleles. A cluster of highly shared sequence variants was judged likely to represent a technical artifact of the sequencing pipeline. The 87-base-pair reads could not distinguish some IMGT-functional V segments, including TRBV6-2 and TRBV6-3, so those segments were excluded.

What was sequenced was PBMCs. This clonotype was sampled from a man aged 35-49 years in good health and CMV-seronegative. The V and J genes are TRBV18 and TRBJ1-1; TRBD1 agrees with 10 junctional bases. The nucleotide sequence is TGTGCCAGCTCACCACAGTCGGGACAGGGGACTGAAGCTTTCTTT. The resulting protein is CASSPQSGQGTEAFF. Here the CDR3 is joined to the reference TRBV18 and TRBJ1-1 genes, and the full variable domain is: NAGVMQNPRHLVRRRGQEARLRCSPMKGHSHVYWYRQLPEEGLKFMVYLQKENIIDESGMPKERFSAEFPKEGPSILRIQQVVRGDSAAYFCASSPQSGQGTEAFFGQGTRLTVV.